The next 22 T cell receptor beta chains were all read from a single sample in a study of T cell repertoires in cytomegalovirus infection. TCRdb reprocessed the reads via MiXCR and lists one record per CDR3 protein. Seen here are 560,000 or so distinct CDR3 sequences, approximately 17% observed once, and the top ten hold under 30%. Sequencing was done on a sample of CD8+ T cells from PBMCs. These receptors were obtained from a human donor in good health (CMV status not recorded). Some clones in this sample may be carry-over from other donors' samples.

This clonotype was picked up a small number of times. This chain joins TRBV6-1 and TRBJ2-1, with D maybe TRBD2 (5 bases). This CDR3 region has 14 residues. CDR1 and CDR2 (germline): MNHNS, SASEGT. The V gene lost 7 bases and the J gene lost 4 bases, with 14 bases spanning the gap. The CDR3 DNA reads TGTGCCAGCAAGTACCGGGGAGATTACAATGAGCAGTTCTTC. Amino acid sequence: CASKYRGDYNEQFF.

J is TRBJ2-7 and V is TRBV6-6; D uncertain. Germline values: CDR1 MNHNY, CDR2 SVGAGI (reference sequence). Trimming pared 5 bases from V and 0 bases from J, leaving 14 bases between. CDR3 length equals 15 residues. The CDR3 DNA sequence: TGTGCCAGCAGTGAGATTCGGCTCGACTCCTACGAGCAGTACTTC. Protein sequence: CASSEIRLDSYEQYF.

The chain is built from TRBV5-6 and TRBJ1-2, with 8 positions matching TRBD1. The CDR3 contains 15 residues. V was pared by 2 bases and J by 4 bases, with 7 bases of the junction left unmatched. Germline values: CDR1 SGHDT, CDR2 YYEEEE. CDR3 coding DNA: TGTGCCAGCAGCTTTCTACAGGGGGTAATCTATGGCTACACCTTC. Encoded protein: CASSFLQGVIYGYTF.

This clonotype was counted many times. The chain couples TRBV2 to TRBJ2-1, with a weak D call TRBD2 (6 bases). Looked up from germline, CDR1 is SNHLY and CDR2 is FYNNEI. Trimming removed 8 bases at V and 11 bases at J, with 10 bases between. CDR3 size: 10 residues. CDR3 in DNA: TGTGCCAGCGAGGGGAGGCAGCAGTTCTTC. As protein: CASEGRQQFF.

This clonotype was seen just once. The chain has TRBV6-5 and TRBJ1-1; D is unclear. V lost 5 bases and J lost 2, with 15 bases in between. CDR1 is MNHEY, CDR2 SVGAGI, per germline. The CDR3 runs 15 residues. CDR3 coding DNA: TGTGCCAGCAGTCGCGACGCACCGGATAACACTGAAGCTTTCTTT. Translated, it gives CASSRDAPDNTEAFF.

This clonotype has only a few counts. The chain recombines TRBV28 with TRBJ2-5; 8 bases fit TRBD1. V shed 7 bases, J shed 4 bases, and the junction held 8 bases outside the gene matches. CDR1 and CDR2 from the germline V gene are MDHEN and SYDVKM. The CDR3 covers 14 residues. The CDR3 sequence is CASTSDRDRETQYF. CDR3 bases: TGTGCCAGCACCTCGGACAGGGACCGAGAGACCCAGTACTTC.

The CDR3 DNA reads TGTGCCAGCAGTTCGGGTGCGCCGTGGAACACTGAAGCTTTCTTT. The encoded protein is CASSSGAPWNTEAFF. The rearrangement joins TRBV12-3 or TRBV12-4 to TRBJ1-1, with D hard to call. Trimming left V 4 bases short and J 1 base short, with 13 bases between. This CDR3 has 15 amino acids.

The chain uses TRBV19 and TRBJ2-7, with 10 nucleotides matching TRBD1. Germline V gives CDR1 LNHDA, CDR2 SQIVND (reference sequence). CDR3 length: 16 amino acids. After removal of 3 bases from V and 1 base from J, the junction contained 6 bases not matched to a gene. CDR3 region: CASSIRPGQGSYEQYF. In nucleotides, the CDR3 is TGTGCCAGTAGTATCCGACCGGGACAGGGGTCCTACGAGCAGTACTTC. Supplemented by reference TRBV19 and TRBJ2-7, the full variable domain reads DGGITQSPKYLFRKEGQNVTLSCEQNLNHDAMYWYRQDPGQGLRLIYYSQIVNDFQKGDIAEGYSVSREKKESFPLTVTSAQKNPTAFYLCASSIRPGQGSYEQYFGPGTRLTVT.

This clonotype was seen many times. The CDR3 here is CASSLWGKGSQPQHF. As DNA, the CDR3 is TGTGCCAGCAGCTTGTGGGGCAAGGGTAGTCAGCCCCAGCATTTT. The chain couples TRBV7-8 to TRBJ1-5, with a tentative D call TRBD1 (5 bases). Trimming shortened V by 3 bases and J by 6 bases, and 15 bases separated the two germline ends. CDR1 SGHVS and CDR2 FQNEAQ come from the germline V gene. The CDR3 runs 15 residues.

This clonotype was seen ten or more times. The chain links TRBV28 to TRBJ2-7; TRBD2 matches at 15 bases. CDR3 length equals 16 residues. V was pared by 5 bases and J by 2 bases, with 4 bases of the junction left unmatched. Germline loops: CDR1 MDHEN, CDR2 SYDVKM. The CDR3 region is CASSQGLAGGPYEQYF. The CDR3 DNA sequence: TGTGCCAGCAGTCAAGGACTAGCGGGAGGGCCCTACGAGCAGTACTTC.

The chain links TRBV7-9 to TRBJ2-7; TRBD1 matches 8 bases. Trimming removed 0 bases from V and 0 bases from J; junction bases left unmatched: 4. Germline V gene data show CDR1 as SEHNR and CDR2 as FQNEAQ (reference sequence). The CDR3 covers 16 residues. The CDR3 sequence: CASSLARGRSSYEQYF. The CDR3 coding sequence is TGTGCCAGCAGCTTAGCCAGGGGGCGAAGCTCCTACGAGCAGTACTTC.

Comments on this clonotype: A much more abundant neighbour one base away suggests this may be a read error. Here the CDR3 omits its conserved ending phenylalanine or tryptophan, so a read error is the likely source. CDR3 loop: CASSFGGRGSYEQYL. The DNA of the CDR3 is TGTGCCAGCAGTTTTGGCGGGAGGGGCTCCTACGAGCAGTACTTA. The V gene is TRBV27, the J gene TRBJ2-7; 9 nucleotides agree with TRBD2. Trimming at V came to 3 bases and at J to 0 bases, leaving 3 bases not matched to a gene. The CDR3 runs 15 residues. CDR1 and CDR2 from the germline V gene are MNHEY and SMNVEV (reference sequence).

J is TRBJ1-1 and V is TRBV11-2; D remains unclear. Germline values: CDR1 SGHAT, CDR2 FQNNGV. V lost 7 bases and J 0 bases, leaving 9 bases between the germline ends. The CDR3 has 13 residues. CDR3 in amino acids: CASKGIMNTEAFF. The CDR3 coding sequence is TGTGCCAGCAAGGGCATCATGAACACTGAAGCTTTCTTT.

This clonotype was recorded a few times. The CDR3 loop reads CASSSPREASGDTDTQYF. The DNA of the CDR3 is TGCGCCAGCAGCTCCCCCCGAGAGGCTAGCGGGGACACAGATACGCAGTATTTT. V usage is TRBV4-1 and J usage is TRBJ2-3; TRBD2 matches at 9 bases. Germline-derived CDR1 and CDR2 are MGHRA and YSYEKL. Trimming removed 5 bases from V and 2 bases from J; junction bases left unmatched: 14. CDR3 length: 18 amino acids.

This clonotype was picked up many times. The chain links TRBV27 to TRBJ2-7; a weak D match, TRBD2 (6 bases). CDR3 length: 14 residues. V shed 4 bases and J shed 3 bases, with 13 bases lying between them. Germline lookup yields CDR1 MNHEY and CDR2 SMNVEV (reference sequence). CDR3 sequence: CASSWGEGVYEQYF. The CDR3 coding sequence is TGTGCCAGCAGTTGGGGGGAAGGGGTCTACGAGCAGTACTTC.

This clonotype was picked up many times. V usage is TRBV7-9 and J usage is TRBJ2-7; 11 nucleotides align to TRBD2. The CDR3 is made up of 16 amino acids. V trimming: 8 bases; J trimming: 0 bases; junction bases outside the gene matches: 9. CDR1 is SEHNR and CDR2 is FQNEAQ in the germline V gene (reference sequence). The CDR3, as DNA: TGTGCCAGCGGAACTAGCGGGGGTGCTAGCTCCTACGAGCAGTACTTC. As protein: CASGTSGGASSYEQYF.

This clonotype was seen at least ten times. The CDR3 DNA sequence: TGTGCCAGCAGCTTAGAGATGGGAGCTAGCGGGAGTCGGAACACCGGGGAGCTGTTTTTT. As protein: CASSLEMGASGSRNTGELFF. V is TRBV7-6 and J is TRBJ2-2; 10 positions agree with TRBD2. This CDR3 region has 20 residues. J lost 1 base, V lost 1 base, and 12 bases had no gene match. Germline V gene lookup returns CDR1 SGHVS and CDR2 FNYEAQ.

This clonotype was found many times. The chain joins TRBV7-9 to TRBJ1-5, with no clear D. CDR1 is SEHNR and CDR2 is FQNEAQ in the germline V gene (reference sequence). CDR3 size: 12 residues. Trimming removed 5 bases from V and 0 bases from J, with 2 bases in between. CDR3 sequence: CASSVSNQPQHF. The CDR3 nucleotides read TGTGCCAGCAGCGTTAGCAATCAGCCCCAGCATTTT.

This clonotype has at least ten counts. The V call is TRBV27, the J call TRBJ2-1; 10 nucleotides match TRBD1. Germline V gene data show CDR1 as MNHEY and CDR2 as SMNVEV (reference sequence). This CDR3 region has 14 residues. V trimming: 5 bases; J trimming: 8 bases; junction bases outside the gene matches: 6. CDR3 sequence: CASSPKGTGDEQFF. The DNA of the CDR3 is TGTGCCAGCAGTCCGAAGGGGACAGGGGATGAGCAGTTCTTC.

The sample holds many counts of this clonotype. This chain joins TRBV12-3 or TRBV12-4 and TRBJ2-1; 8 nucleotides agree with TRBD2. The V gene end was trimmed by 2 bases and the J gene end by 4 bases; junction bases not matched to a gene: 4. CDR3 size: 15 residues. CDR3 nucleotides: TGTGCCAGCAGTTTATTAACGGGAGGGTACAATGAGCAGTTCTTC. This sequence encodes CASSLLTGGYNEQFF.

V is TRBV6-1 and J is TRBJ2-2, with no clear D. Germline V gene sequence: CDR1 MNHNS, CDR2 SASEGT. With 0 bases removed from V and 0 bases from J, the gap between germline ends came to 14 bases. This CDR3 comprises 18 residues. In DNA, the CDR3 is TGTGCCAGCAGTGAAGCTAGCTGGCTATCAACGAACACCGGGGAGCTGTTTTTT. As protein: CASSEASWLSTNTGELFF.

This clonotype was seen at least ten times. This chain connects TRBV27 to TRBJ2-1; TRBD2 aligns across 10 bases. The CDR3 contains 15 residues. After removal of 0 bases from V and 7 bases from J, the junction contained 3 bases not matched to a gene. CDR1 MNHEY and CDR2 SMNVEV come from the germline V gene (reference sequence). The chain's CDR3 is CASSLSSGGTNEQFF. CDR3 in DNA: TGTGCCAGCAGTTTATCTAGCGGGGGGACTAATGAGCAGTTCTTC.